The clone carrying this TCR beta chain showed up many times. The CDR3 loop spans 13 amino acids. The V end lost 2 bases, the J end lost 7 bases, and 11 bases lay between the germline ends. Germline lookup yields CDR1 SGHAT and CDR2 FQNNGV. Then a second PCR, running roughly 7 to 11 cycles, was carried out with a sample-barcoded 5' primer and a J-beta primer mix. TCRdb re-analysed the 5' RACE reads in MiXCR, keeping a single row per CDR3 protein. Of 900,000 to 950,000 distinct CDR3 sequences in the sample, 25% to 35% were seen once. The record originates from a study of blood T cells in healthy people across ages. These records were also assigned to another study, of T cells of mothers and their children. From that study: The entire RNA extract went into cDNA synthesis at about 1.5 ug per 15 ul.

Sequencing was done on a sample of blood. The sequence came from a woman aged 40 to 50 in good health. The chain carries TRBV11-2 and TRBJ2-5; no reliable D call. In DNA form, the CDR3 reads TGTGCCAGCAGCTTAAGCTCTGTTGGGACCCAGTACTTC. The encoded protein is CASSLSSVGTQYF.